This T cell receptor beta chain was identified in a study of blood T cell repertoires in COVID-19. Study context: Collection of acute and convalescent COVID-19 samples took place in the United States, Italy and Spain. T cells, B-cell-depleted T cells, or PBMCs supplied cDNA or gDNA.

Per the original methods: Counts of nucleated cells, estimated from reference gene primer amplification, were obtained. Data came from immunoSEQ multiplex PCR; TCRdb stores just in-frame clones and leaves some out. From that table come the V and J calls and clone size; the DNA was used to work out D and trimming. The sample has about 27,000 clones, around four fifths seen once; the top ten hold about two thirds. CDR1 and CDR2 from the germline V gene are LGHNT and FRNRAP. V was cut by 6 bases and J by 5 bases, with 14 bases left in between. This CDR3 is built from 13 residues. The TCR sequence derives from a man between 65 and 85 years old with acute or convalescent COVID-19. The chain has TRBV12-5 and TRBJ2-7, with D possibly matching TRBD1 (5 bases). The sequenced sample consisted of peripheral blood. Here the CDR3 DNA reads TGTGCTAGTGGGCCTCAGATACAGGACGAGCAGTACTTC. This gives the protein CASGPQIQDEQYF. Combining the CDR3 with reference TRBV12-5 and TRBJ2-7 gives the whole variable domain DARVTQTPRHKVTEMGQEVTMRCQPILGHNTVFWYRQTMMQGLELLAYFRNRAPLDDSGMPKDRFSAEMPDATLATLKIQPSEPRDSAVYFCASGPQIQDEQYFGPGTRLTVT.